The 28 T cell receptor beta chains in this list originate from one sample, sequenced in a study of CD8 T cells in Susac syndrome. Roughly 0.5 to 1 ug RNA was reverse transcribed with random hexamers. One entry per CDR3 protein results from TCRdb running MiXCR on the immunoSEQ multiplex PCR reads. The sample includes about 160,000 distinct CDR3 sequences, about 92% seen only once; the top ten take around 0.087%. The sample was CD4+ T cells from PBMCs. These receptors originate from a human donor in good health.

The gene calls are TRBV11-2 and TRBJ2-2; 10 positions agree with TRBD2. The V segment lost 4 bases and the J segment 4 bases; nucleotides outside the gene matches: 6. The CDR3 spans 16 residues. In germline, CDR1 is SGHAT, CDR2 FQNNGV. In DNA, the CDR3 is TGTGCCAGCAGCTCTTCCAGCGGGAGGGCCACCGGGGAGCTGTTTTTT. Its translation: CASSSSSGRATGELFF.

The DNA for the CDR3 is TGTGCCAGCAGTCGAGCGGACAGGTCACCCCTCCACTTT. This translates into CASSRADRSPLHF. J is TRBJ1-6 and V is TRBV6-5; 7 nucleotides align to TRBD1. Per germline, CDR1 MNHEY and CDR2 SVGAGI. Germline trimming cut 5 bases from V and 10 bases from J; bases unmatched to any gene: 5. The CDR3 consists of 13 residues.

V gene TRBV29-1 combines with J gene TRBJ2-1, with D perhaps matching TRBD1 or TRBD2 (5 bases each). The CDR3 has 10 amino acids. V lost 7 bases and J 7 bases, leaving 8 bases between the germline ends. Germline assignment: CDR1 SQVTM and CDR2 ANQGSEA. The CDR3 DNA reads TGCAGCGGAGGGGTAAATGAGCAGTTCTTC. Its protein is CSGGVNEQFF.

A single count supports this clonotype. The rearrangement uses TRBV3-1 and TRBJ2-1, with TRBD2 matching 7 bases. The germline V gene encodes CDR1 LGHDT and CDR2 YNNKEL (reference sequence). The CDR3 totals 18 residues. Germline trimming cut 0 bases from V and 1 base from J; bases unmatched to any gene: 9. CDR3: CASSQDGLSSGSYNEQFF. DNA for the CDR3: TGTGCCAGCAGCCAAGATGGCCTTTCTAGCGGATCCTACAATGAGCAGTTCTTC.

The V gene is TRBV20-1, the J gene TRBJ1-2; D gene unclear. V lost 5 bases and J lost 3, with 10 bases in between. The CDR3 contains 12 residues. Germline values: CDR1 DFQATT, CDR2 SNEGSKA (reference sequence). The CDR3 nucleotides are TGCAGTGCTTCTCGTCTGGACTATGGCTACACCTTC. Its protein is CSASRLDYGYTF.

This clonotype has just one count. The genes are TRBV20-1 and TRBJ1-6; TRBD1 matches 8 bases. The CDR3 covers 17 residues. Germline V gene lookup returns CDR1 DFQATT and CDR2 SNEGSKA (reference sequence). V dropped 6 bases and J dropped 4; count of bases not matched to a gene: 14. The DNA of the CDR3 is TGCAGTGCCCAGGACAGGAACAGGGGGTTTTATAATTCACCCCTCCACTTT. Its protein product is CSAQDRNRGFYNSPLHF.

The chain employs TRBV7-9 and TRBJ1-2; D remains unclear. CDR3 length: 13 amino acids. V gave up 10 bases and J gave up 1 base, with 13 bases separating them. The germline gives CDR1 SEHNR, CDR2 FQNEAQ (reference sequence). Here the CDR3 DNA reads TGTGCCATCGATGTTGGGGTTAACTATGGCTACACCTTC. Translation: CAIDVGVNYGYTF.

This chain connects TRBV7-2 to TRBJ1-1; 8 bases agree with TRBD1. CDR3 size: 15 residues. V was clipped by 5 bases and J by 1 base; unmatched bases: 6. Germline assignment: CDR1 SGHTA and CDR2 FQGNSA. CDR3 DNA sequence: TGTGCCAGCAGCCCAAGACAGGGGTCGAACACTGAAGCTTTCTTT. Protein product: CASSPRQGSNTEAFF.

Written as DNA, the CDR3 is TGTGCCAGCAGTGAAGCGTCAGCGGGGAAGGAGACCCAGTACTTC. Translation gives CASSEASAGKETQYF. The V gene is TRBV6-1, the J gene TRBJ2-5; 7 bases agree with TRBD2. Germline CDR1 and CDR2: MNHNS and SASEGT. This CDR3 spans 15 amino acids. V lost 0 bases to trimming and J lost 5 bases; unmatched junction nucleotides: 6.

The chain has TRBV6-2 or TRBV6-3 and TRBJ2-7, with 8 bases fitting TRBD2. After removal of 0 bases from V and 5 bases from J, the junction contained 18 bases not matched to a gene. Germline V lookup: CDR1 MNHEY, CDR2 SVGEGT. This CDR3 has 19 residues. CDR3 amino acids: CASSYSVQGRGLAEHEQYF. The CDR3 region has the DNA TGTGCCAGCAGTTACTCGGTCCAGGGAAGAGGACTAGCCGAACACGAGCAGTACTTC.

This chain links TRBV5-1 with TRBJ2-2; 11 nucleotides line up with TRBD1. With 4 bases clipped from V and 4 bases from J, the junction kept 6 bases outside the gene matches. The CDR3 consists of 16 residues. CDR1 and CDR2 from the germline V gene are SGHRS and YFSETQ. CDR3 residues: CASSPPGTGGTGELFF. DNA of the CDR3: TGCGCCAGCAGCCCCCCCGGGACAGGGGGCACCGGGGAGCTGTTTTTT.

The chain carries TRBV4-1 and TRBJ1-6; D call uncertain. Germline V gene lookup returns CDR1 MGHRA and CDR2 YSYEKL. Trimming took 0 bases from V and 5 from J, leaving 11 bases between them. This CDR3 is built from 16 residues. CDR3 sequence (DNA): TGCGCCAGCAGCCAAGACGGAGACAAGGATAATTCACCCCTCCACTTT. This sequence encodes CASSQDGDKDNSPLHF.

V and J are TRBV28 and TRBJ1-5, with unresolved D. The germline CDR1 and CDR2 sequences are MDHEN and SYDVKM. CDR3 size: 15 residues. Trimming removed 1 base at V and 2 bases at J, with 9 bases between. This CDR3 reads CASSLSQWGNQPQHF. The CDR3 DNA follows: TGTGCCAGCAGTTTATCGCAGTGGGGCAATCAGCCCCAGCATTTT.

V usage is TRBV5-1 and J usage is TRBJ1-3; 9 bases are shared with TRBD1. V lost 4 bases and J lost 0; bases outside the gene matches: 2. Per germline, CDR1 SGHRS and CDR2 YFSETQ. This CDR3 contains 15 residues. The DNA of the CDR3 is TGCGCCAGCAGCAAGGGACAGGGCTCTGGAAACACCATATATTTT. It encodes CASSKGQGSGNTIYF.

The rearrangement joins TRBV10-3 to TRBJ1-1; 7 nucleotides agree with TRBD1. The CDR3 has 15 residues. Germline trimming cut 6 bases from V and 1 base from J; bases unmatched to any gene: 8. Germline CDR1 ENHRY, CDR2 SYGVKD. CDR3 in DNA: TGTGCCATCAGGAACTCCGGGACAGAGAACACTGAAGCTTTCTTT. It yields the protein CAIRNSGTENTEAFF.

The V call is TRBV7-2, the J call TRBJ2-3; unclear D gene. Germline-derived CDR1 and CDR2 are SGHTA and FQGNSA. The CDR3 runs to 12 residues. Trimming cost V 5 bases and J 5 bases, with 8 bases left between them. CDR3 coding DNA: TGTGCCAGCAGCACCTTGGGAGATACGCAGTATTTT. Encoded protein: CASSTLGDTQYF.

The chain employs TRBV2 and TRBJ1-1; TRBD1 matches 8 bases. The CDR3 runs to 14 residues. V was pared by 5 bases and J by 3 bases, with 5 bases of the junction left unmatched. Germline lookup yields CDR1 SNHLY and CDR2 FYNNEI. In nucleotides, the CDR3 is TGTGCCAGCAGTACGGGACAGGCCTACACTGAAGCTTTCTTT. As protein: CASSTGQAYTEAFF.

The CDR3 nucleotides read TGTGCCAGCAGTGAGAGGACAAGCACAGATACGCAGTATTTT. Translation gives CASSERTSTDTQYF. The chain couples TRBV25-1 to TRBJ2-3; D is perhaps TRBD1 (5 bases). Germline V gene lookup returns CDR1 MGHDK and CDR2 SYGVNS. The CDR3 is 14 amino acids. Trimming took off 3 bases at V and 0 bases at J, with 7 bases between the two ends.

This chain uses TRBV7-3 with TRBJ2-3; D is undetermined. CDR1 and CDR2 from the germline V gene are SGHTA and FQGTGA. The CDR3 is made up of 13 amino acids. The V and J ends lost 4 bases and 2 bases respectively, with 7 bases between them. This chain's CDR3 is CASSSGYTDTQYF. DNA of the CDR3: TGTGCCAGCAGCTCTGGATACACAGATACGCAGTATTTT.

This clonotype was found once. V and J are TRBV6-5 and TRBJ2-3; 7 nucleotides line up with TRBD1. Germline CDR1 and CDR2: MNHEY and SVGAGI. V was pared by 7 bases and J by 1 base, with 8 bases of the junction left unmatched. The CDR3 runs 15 residues. CDR3 nucleotides: TGTGCCAGCACTACAGGGGTGGTGGGCACAGATACGCAGTATTTT. Translating gives CASTTGVVGTDTQYF.

This chain joins TRBV7-2 and TRBJ2-2, with D uncertain. V lost 3 bases to trimming and J lost 1 base, with 9 bases between them. CDR1 and CDR2 (germline): SGHTA, FQGNSA. The CDR3 runs to 15 residues. This CDR3 reads CASSFGPGNTGELFF. DNA of the CDR3: TGTGCCAGCAGCTTTGGGCCCGGGAACACCGGGGAGCTGTTTTTT.

The gene calls are TRBV6-6 and TRBJ1-1, with a possible D match to TRBD1 (6 bases). Germline-derived CDR1 and CDR2 are MNHNY and SVGAGI (reference sequence). V lost 11 bases to trimming and J lost 8 bases, with 21 bases between them. This CDR3 is 13 amino acids long. CDR3 in DNA: TGTGCCGGAGGGGGGACCCCCGAGGAGGAAGCTTTCTTT. Its translation: CAGGGTPEEEAFF.

This clonotype was picked up one time. The V call is TRBV7-9, the J call TRBJ1-1, with TRBD1 as a possible D gene (5 bases). The CDR3 has 14 amino acids. V dropped 0 bases and J dropped 7 bases, with 12 bases sitting between them. From germline, CDR1 is SEHNR and CDR2 FQNEAQ (reference sequence). The CDR3 spells CASSLANPGDEAFF. The DNA of the CDR3 is TGTGCCAGCAGCTTAGCGAACCCGGGGGATGAAGCTTTCTTT.

V gene TRBV19 combines with J gene TRBJ1-2, with unresolved D. The CDR3 is made up of 16 amino acids. Germline CDR1 LNHDA, CDR2 SQIVND (reference sequence). Trimming shortened V by 0 bases and J by 4 bases, and 15 bases separated the two germline ends. CDR3 loop: CASSIDPTRRSYGYTF. The CDR3 DNA is TGTGCCAGTAGTATAGATCCGACCCGAAGAAGCTATGGCTACACCTTC.

This clonotype is a singleton in its sample. The rearrangement links TRBV6-2 or TRBV6-3 to TRBJ2-7, with unresolved D. V was shortened by 5 bases and J by 2 bases, with 13 bases between the two germline ends. From germline, CDR1 is MNHEY and CDR2 SVGEGT. The CDR3 spans 14 residues. CDR3 residues: CASSIGFFTYEQYF. DNA of the CDR3: TGTGCCAGCAGTATCGGATTTTTTACCTACGAGCAGTACTTC.

The chain is built from TRBV19 and TRBJ1-2, with unresolved D. Germline values: CDR1 LNHDA, CDR2 SQIVND (reference sequence). V lost 3 bases and J 7 bases, leaving 12 bases between the germline ends. The CDR3 length is 13 residues. The DNA for the CDR3 is TGTGCCAGTAGTATGGCTCCGGCGCGTGGCTACACCTTC. Residues: CASSMAPARGYTF.

The chain couples TRBV13 to TRBJ2-7; the match to TRBD1 covers 9 bases. With 5 bases clipped from V and 1 base from J, the junction kept 6 bases outside the gene matches. Germline V gene lookup returns CDR1 PRHDT and CDR2 FYEKMQ (reference sequence). The CDR3 has 15 amino acids. The CDR3 loop is CASSARTGDSYEQYF. The DNA for the CDR3 is TGTGCCAGCAGCGCCCGGACAGGGGATTCCTACGAGCAGTACTTC.

The chain is built from TRBV7-9 and TRBJ1-6, with D possibly TRBD1 on 5 matching bases. Trimming removed 2 bases from V and 7 bases from J, with 12 bases in between. CDR3 length equals 15 residues. Germline V gives CDR1 SEHNR, CDR2 FQNEAQ (reference sequence). The CDR3 region has the DNA TGTGCCAGCAGCTTAAGGGCAGGACAAAATTCACCCCTCCACTTT. This gives the protein CASSLRAGQNSPLHF.